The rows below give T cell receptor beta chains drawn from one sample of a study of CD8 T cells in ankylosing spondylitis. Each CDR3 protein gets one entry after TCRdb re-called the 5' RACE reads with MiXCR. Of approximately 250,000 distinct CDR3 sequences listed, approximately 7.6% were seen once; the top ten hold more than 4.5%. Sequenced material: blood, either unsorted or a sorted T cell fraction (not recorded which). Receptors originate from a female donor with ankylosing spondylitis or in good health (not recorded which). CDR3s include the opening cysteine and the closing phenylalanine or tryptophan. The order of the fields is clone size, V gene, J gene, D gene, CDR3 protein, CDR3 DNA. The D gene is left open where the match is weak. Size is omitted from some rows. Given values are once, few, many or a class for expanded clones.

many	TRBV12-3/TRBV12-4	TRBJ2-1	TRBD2	CASTQTSGRYNEQFF	TGTGCCAGCACTCAGACTAGCGGGAGGTACAATGAGCAGTTCTTC
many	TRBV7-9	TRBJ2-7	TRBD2	CASSSRTGTSGVYEQYF	TGTGCCAGCAGCTCGAGGACCGGGACTAGCGGAGTATACGAGCAGTACTTC
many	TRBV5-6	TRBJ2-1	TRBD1	CASSRPGTGVDEQFF	TGTGCCAGCAGCCGTCCCGGGACAGGTGTCGATGAGCAGTTCTTC
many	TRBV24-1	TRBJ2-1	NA	CATSDSSNEQFF	TGTGCCACCAGTGATTCCTCCAATGAGCAGTTCTTC
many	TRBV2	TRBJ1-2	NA	CASSVDRNGYTF	TGTGCCAGCAGTGTAGACAGGAATGGCTACACCTTC
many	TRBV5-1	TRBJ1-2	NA	CASSPGQPNNNYGYTF	TGCGCCAGCAGCCCCGGACAGCCAAATAATAACTATGGCTACACCTTC
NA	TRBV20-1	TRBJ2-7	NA	CSARGTTGESYEQYF	TGCAGTGCTAGAGGTACAACAGGTGAATCCTACGAGCAGTACTTC
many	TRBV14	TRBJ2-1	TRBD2	CASSHRSGRAVNEQFF	TGTGCCAGCAGCCACCGTAGCGGGAGGGCCGTGAATGAGCAGTTCTTC
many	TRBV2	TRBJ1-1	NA	CASSNYLSTEAFF	TGTGCCAGCAGTAACTACCTAAGCACTGAAGCTTTCTTT
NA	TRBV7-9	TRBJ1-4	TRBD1	CASSEGDRDNEKLFF	TGTGCCAGCAGCGAAGGGGACAGGGATAATGAAAAACTGTTTTTT
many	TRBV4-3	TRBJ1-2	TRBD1	CASSQEEGDRVYYGYTF	TGCGCCAGCAGCCAAGAAGAAGGGGACAGGGTATACTATGGCTACACCTTC
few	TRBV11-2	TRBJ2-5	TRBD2	CASSLTTSGRSFFWPETQYF	TGTGCCAGCAGCTTGACGACTAGCGGGAGATCTTTTTTTTGGCCAGAGACCCAGTACTTC
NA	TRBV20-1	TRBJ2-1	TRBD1	CCADARTGQVNYNEQFF	TGCTGTGCTGACGCTCGGACGGGACAGGTGAACTACAATGAGCAGTTCTTC
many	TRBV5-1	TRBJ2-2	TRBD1	CASSLVGQGFSNTGELFF	TGCGCCAGCAGCTTGGTGGGACAGGGGTTTTCGAACACCGGGGAGCTGTTTTTT
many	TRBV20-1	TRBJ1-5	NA	CSARDSRGSQPQHF	TGCAGTGCTAGAGATTCCAGGGGAAGTCAGCCCCAGCATTTT
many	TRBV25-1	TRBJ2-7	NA	CASSVLLGGEQYF	TGTGCCAGCAGTGTGTTATTGGGGGGAGAGCAGTACTTC
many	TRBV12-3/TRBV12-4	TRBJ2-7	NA	CASSLVPISYEQYF	TGTGCCAGCAGTTTAGTCCCCATCTCCTACGAGCAGTACTTC
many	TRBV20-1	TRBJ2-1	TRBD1	CSANRDRGYNEQFF	TGCAGTGCTAACCGGGACAGGGGATATAATGAGCAGTTCTTC
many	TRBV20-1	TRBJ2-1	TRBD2	CSLAGNNEQFF	TGCAGTCTAGCGGGCAACAATGAGCAGTTCTTC
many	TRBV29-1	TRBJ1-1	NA	CSVEGQGKAEAFF	TGCAGCGTTGAAGGGCAGGGGAAGGCTGAAGCTTTCTTT
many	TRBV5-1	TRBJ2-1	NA	CASSLGGHNEQFF	TGCGCCAGCAGCTTGGGCGGCCACAATGAGCAGTTCTTC
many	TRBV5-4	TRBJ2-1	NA	CASSLGGPPGDEQFF	TGTGCCAGCAGCTTGGGGGGACCCCCGGGGGATGAGCAGTTCTTC
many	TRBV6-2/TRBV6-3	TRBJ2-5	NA	CASSDSWETQYF	TGTGCCAGCAGCGACAGTTGGGAGACCCAGTACTTC
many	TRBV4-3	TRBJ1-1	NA	CASSRAGNTEAFF	TGCGCCAGCAGCAGGGCGGGGAACACTGAAGCTTTCTTT
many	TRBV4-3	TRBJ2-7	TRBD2	CASSQFLKAGAGEQYF	TGCGCCAGCAGCCAATTCCTTAAAGCGGGAGCGGGCGAGCAGTACTTC
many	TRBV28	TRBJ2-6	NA	CASSFWGGPGANVLTF	TGTGCCAGCAGTTTTTGGGGTGGGCCTGGGGCCAACGTCCTGACTTTC
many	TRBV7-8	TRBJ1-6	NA	CASSLSGGEGNSPLHF	TGTGCCAGCAGCTTATCGGGGGGCGAGGGTAATTCACCCCTCCACTTT
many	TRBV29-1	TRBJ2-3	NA	CSVEESADTQYF	TGCAGCGTTGAAGAAAGTGCAGATACGCAGTATTTT
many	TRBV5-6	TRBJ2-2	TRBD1	CASSPQGAGDTGELFF	TGTGCCAGCAGCCCACAGGGGGCGGGGGACACCGGGGAGCTGTTTTTT
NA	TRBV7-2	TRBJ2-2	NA	CASSLGTTGPGELFF	TGTGCCAGCAGCTTAGGGACAACAGGTCCCGGGGAGCTGTTTTTT
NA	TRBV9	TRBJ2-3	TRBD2	CASSVGGTSGVGTDTQYF	TGTGCCAGCAGCGTAGGAGGGACTAGCGGTGTCGGCACAGATACGCAGTATTTT
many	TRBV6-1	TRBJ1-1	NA	CASKGVNTEAFF	TGTGCCAGCAAGGGCGTGAACACTGAAGCTTTCTTT
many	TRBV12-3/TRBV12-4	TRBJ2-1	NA	CATSPYDEQFF	TGTGCCACTAGCCCCTACGATGAGCAGTTCTTC
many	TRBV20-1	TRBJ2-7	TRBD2	CSARVGLADKNEQYF	TGCAGTGCTAGGGTGGGACTAGCGGATAAGAACGAGCAGTACTTC
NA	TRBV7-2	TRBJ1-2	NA	CASSAAGGPRGYTF	TGTGCCAGCAGCGCAGCCGGGGGACCAAGGGGCTACACCTTC
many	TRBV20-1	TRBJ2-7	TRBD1	CSAVRDSTYEQYF	TGCAGTGCGGTCCGGGACAGCACATACGAGCAGTACTTC
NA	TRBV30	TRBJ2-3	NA	CAWSFRDFTDTQYF	TGTGCCTGGAGTTTCCGGGACTTCACAGATACGCAGTATTTT